The rows below give T cell receptor beta chains drawn from one sample of a study of regulatory T cells in long-lasting Graves disease. TCRdb reprocessed the multiplex PCR reads via MiXCR and lists one record per CDR3 protein. The repertoire consists of about 430,000 distinct CDR3 sequences, with roughly 23% occurring once and the leading ten covering 14%. Sequenced here: peripheral blood mononuclear cells (PBMCs), sampled when the disease was refractory, from a patient treated with antithyroid drugs. The receptor source for this set is a female donor with Graves disease. CDR3s include the opening cysteine and the closing phenylalanine or tryptophan. The order of the fields is J gene, CDR3 length, V gene, CDR3 protein.

TRBJ2-7,14,TRBV18,CASSLQAGSHEQYF
TRBJ2-7,15,TRBV6-1,CASRGGQGARYEQYF
TRBJ2-2,15,TRBV24-1,CATSAGQFNTGELFF
TRBJ1-5,18,TRBV4-2,CASSHRTGSDIGYQPQHF
TRBJ1-2,15,TRBV4-1,CASSQDGVGFGGYTF
TRBJ2-5,15,TRBV28,CASSTTASGGETQYF
TRBJ1-2,15,TRBV11-1,CASSQGSRGGYGYTF
TRBJ2-2,16,TRBV28,CASSLAHRESTGELFF
TRBJ1-1,15,TRBV3-1,CASTLSDSLNTEAFF
TRBJ2-7,14,TRBV28,CASSSGGLGGEQYF
TRBJ1-5,14,TRBV5-6,CASSSGQFVEPQHF
TRBJ2-7,15,TRBV24-1,CATSDTRLAGEEQYF
TRBJ1-1,13,TRBV7-3,CASSFYRDSEAFF
TRBJ2-3,15,TRBV7-2,CASREYGRKQDTQYF
TRBJ2-7,14,TRBV7-6,CASSLLLAGGEQYF
TRBJ1-4,13,TRBV2,CASSERVKEKLFF
TRBJ2-7,15,TRBV6-2/TRBV6-3,CASSYSSGSYYEQYF
TRBJ2-2,13,TRBV3-1,CASSPLGTGELFF
TRBJ1-2,15,TRBV28,CASSPGEMYNYGYTF
TRBJ2-7,14,TRBV4-1,CASSHGGTSYEQYF
TRBJ2-5,17,TRBV27,CASSLGETGGSRETQYF
TRBJ2-7,15,TRBV5-1,CASSFGDRGPNEQYF
TRBJ1-2,15,TRBV2,CASSEAAGDYYGYTF
TRBJ1-2,17,TRBV11-1,CASSLSTGQGATFGYTF
TRBJ2-3,12,TRBV28,CASSRPPDTQYF
TRBJ2-5,13,TRBV3-1,CASNRGHQETQYF
TRBJ2-1,17,TRBV27,CATSFVTSGKIFNEQFF
TRBJ2-2,21,TRBV5-1,CASSLGRYLGGRALRTGELFF
TRBJ2-7,13,TRBV20-1,CSAGGTELVEQYF
TRBJ2-5,13,TRBV20-1,CSARREGWETQYF
TRBJ2-3,14,TRBV11-2,CASGGLTNTDTQYF
TRBJ1-1,13,TRBV2,CASSERVNTETFF
TRBJ2-7,13,TRBV29-1,CSVGQAGAYEQYF
TRBJ1-1,15,TRBV3-1,CASSSGQTGRTEAFF
TRBJ1-1,14,TRBV18,CASSQFDGNTEAFF
TRBJ1-1,14,TRBV5-5,CASNRGGRYTEAFF
TRBJ2-3,18,TRBV11-2,CASSLERGTAGRGSTQYF
TRBJ2-7,15,TRBV7-9,CASSRGTGQIYEQYF
TRBJ2-7,12,TRBV2,CASRVDGYEQYF
TRBJ2-7,13,TRBV3-1,CASSHERTYEQYF
TRBJ2-5,15,TRBV11-2,CASSRGTSPQETQYF
TRBJ2-7,17,TRBV5-6,CASSLSPLGSGVYEQYF
TRBJ2-5,12,TRBV3-1,CASSQGGSAQYF
TRBJ1-1,17,TRBV5-1,CASSPRSRGGGRTEAFF
TRBJ1-4,16,TRBV5-5,CASSLGVEFVGEKLFF
TRBJ2-3,16,TRBV20-1,CSASAMVAGGTDTQYF
TRBJ1-2,15,TRBV5-6,CASSWDRARGVGYTF
TRBJ1-2,12,TRBV20-1,CSASHGDGGYTF